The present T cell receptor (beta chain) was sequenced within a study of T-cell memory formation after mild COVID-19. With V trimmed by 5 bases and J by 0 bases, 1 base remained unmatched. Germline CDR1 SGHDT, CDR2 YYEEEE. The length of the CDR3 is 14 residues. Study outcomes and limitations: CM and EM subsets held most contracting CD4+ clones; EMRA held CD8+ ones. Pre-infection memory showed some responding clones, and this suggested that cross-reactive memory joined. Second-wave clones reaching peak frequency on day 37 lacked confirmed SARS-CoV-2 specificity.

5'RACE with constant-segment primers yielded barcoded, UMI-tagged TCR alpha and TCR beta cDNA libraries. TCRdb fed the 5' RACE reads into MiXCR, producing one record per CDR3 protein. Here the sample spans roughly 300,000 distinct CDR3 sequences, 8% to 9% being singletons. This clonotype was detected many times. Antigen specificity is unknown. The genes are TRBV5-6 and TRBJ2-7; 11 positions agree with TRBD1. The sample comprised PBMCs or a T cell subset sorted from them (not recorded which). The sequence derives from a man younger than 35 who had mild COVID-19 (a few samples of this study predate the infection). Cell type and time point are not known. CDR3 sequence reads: CASSGTGGSYEQYF. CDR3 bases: TGTGCCAGCAGTGGGACAGGGGGCTCCTACGAGCAGTACTTC. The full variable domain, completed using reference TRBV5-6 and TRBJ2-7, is DAGVTQSPTHLIKTRGQQVTLRCSPKSGHDTVSWYQQALGQGPQFIFQYYEEEERQRGNFPDRFSGHQFPNYSSELNVNALLLGDSALYLCASSGTGGSYEQYFGPGTRLTVT.